The T cell receptor (beta chain) under discussion was sequenced for a study of blood T cell repertoires in COVID-19. Background on the study: T cells, B-cell-depleted T cells, or PBMCs supplied cDNA or gDNA.

The assay was immunoSEQ multiplex PCR, and TCRdb's table has in-frame clones only and misses some. The sample lists approximately 220,000 clones, under 90% occurring once. As for this clone: The same CDR3 arises from other DNA sequences in this sample as well.

The clonotype comes from a woman in her thirties or forties with active or convalescent COVID-19. Sequenced sample: peripheral blood.

The CDR3, as DNA: TGTGCCACCAGCAGAGACAGCTATGGCTACACCTTC. Translated: CATSRDSYGYTF. V and J are TRBV15 and TRBJ1-2; the D is unclear. The CDR3 extends over 12 amino acids. Trimming cost V 0 bases and J 4 bases, with 3 bases left between them. Germline CDR1 is LNHNV and CDR2 is YYDKDF (reference sequence).